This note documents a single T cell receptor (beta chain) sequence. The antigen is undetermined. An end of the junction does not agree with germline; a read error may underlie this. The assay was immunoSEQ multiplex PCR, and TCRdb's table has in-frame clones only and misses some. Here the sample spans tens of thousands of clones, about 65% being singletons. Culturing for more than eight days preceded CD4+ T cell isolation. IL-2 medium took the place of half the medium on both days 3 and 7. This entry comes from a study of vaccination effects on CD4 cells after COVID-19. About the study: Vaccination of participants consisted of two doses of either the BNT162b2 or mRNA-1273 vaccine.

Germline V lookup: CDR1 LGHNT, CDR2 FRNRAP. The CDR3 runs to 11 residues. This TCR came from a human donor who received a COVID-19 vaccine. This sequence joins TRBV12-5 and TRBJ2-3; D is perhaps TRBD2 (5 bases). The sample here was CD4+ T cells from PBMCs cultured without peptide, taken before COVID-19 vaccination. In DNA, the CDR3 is TGCCGAGTTGCGGGCGCAGATACGCAGTATTTT. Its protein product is CRVAGADTQYF.